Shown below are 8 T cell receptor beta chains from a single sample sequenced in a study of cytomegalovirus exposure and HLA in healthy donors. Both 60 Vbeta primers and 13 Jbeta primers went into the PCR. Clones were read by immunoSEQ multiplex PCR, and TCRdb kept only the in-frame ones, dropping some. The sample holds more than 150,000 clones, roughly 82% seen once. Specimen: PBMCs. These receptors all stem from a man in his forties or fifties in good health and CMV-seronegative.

CDR3 residues: CASSLTLTTEAFF. The CDR3 DNA follows: TGTGCCAGCAGCTTAACACTAACCACTGAAGCTTTCTTT. The chain combines TRBV7-3 with TRBJ1-1; D remains ambiguous. The CDR3 length is 13 residues. Trimming removed 0 bases at V and 4 bases at J, with 6 bases between. Germline V gene sequence: CDR1 SGHTA, CDR2 FQGTGA.

The CDR3 sequence: CASRLQGAWQPQHF. The CDR3 DNA reads as TGTGCCAGCAGGCTACAGGGGGCTTGGCAGCCCCAGCATTTT. The chain is built from TRBV6-6 and TRBJ1-5; 9 nucleotides line up with TRBD1. J gave up 7 bases and V 6 bases, and 7 bases lay outside the gene matches. CDR1 and CDR2 (germline): MNHNY, SVGAGI (reference sequence). The CDR3 is 14 residues long.

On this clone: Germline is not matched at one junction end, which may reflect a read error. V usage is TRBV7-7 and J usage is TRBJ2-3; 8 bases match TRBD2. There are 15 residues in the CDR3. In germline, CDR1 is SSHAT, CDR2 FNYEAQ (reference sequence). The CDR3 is CASSLGTGRVATQYF. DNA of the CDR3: TGTGCTAGCAGCTTAGGAACCGGGAGGGTGGCTACGCAGTATTTT.

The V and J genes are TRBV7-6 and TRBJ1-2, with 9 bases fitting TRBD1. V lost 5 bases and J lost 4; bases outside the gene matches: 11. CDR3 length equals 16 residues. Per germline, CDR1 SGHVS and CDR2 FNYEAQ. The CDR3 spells CASSPERTGVAYGYTF. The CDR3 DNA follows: TGTGCCAGCAGCCCCGAGAGGACAGGGGTTGCCTATGGCTACACCTTC.

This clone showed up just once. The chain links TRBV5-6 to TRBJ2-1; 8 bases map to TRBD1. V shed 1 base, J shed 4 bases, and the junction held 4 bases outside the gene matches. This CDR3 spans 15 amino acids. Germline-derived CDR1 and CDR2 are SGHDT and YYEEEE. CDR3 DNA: TGTGCCAGCAGCTTGACAGGGGGTCGGTACAATGAGCAGTTCTTC. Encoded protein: CASSLTGGRYNEQFF. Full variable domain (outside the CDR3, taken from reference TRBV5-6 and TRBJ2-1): DAGVTQSPTHLIKTRGQQVTLRCSPKSGHDTVSWYQQALGQGPQFIFQYYEEEERQRGNFPDRFSGHQFPNYSSELNVNALLLGDSALYLCASSLTGGRYNEQFFGPGTRLTVL.

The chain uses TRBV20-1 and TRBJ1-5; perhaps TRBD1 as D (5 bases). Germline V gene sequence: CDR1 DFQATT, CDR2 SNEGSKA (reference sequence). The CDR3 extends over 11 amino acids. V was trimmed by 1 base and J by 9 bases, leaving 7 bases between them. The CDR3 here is CSARVGAPQHF. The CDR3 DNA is TGCAGTGCTAGAGTAGGGGCGCCCCAGCATTTT.

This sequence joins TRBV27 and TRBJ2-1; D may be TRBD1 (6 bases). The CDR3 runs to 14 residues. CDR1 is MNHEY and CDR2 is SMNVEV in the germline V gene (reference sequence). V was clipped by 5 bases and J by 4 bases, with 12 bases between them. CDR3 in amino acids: CASSLAGAYNEQFF. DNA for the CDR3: TGTGCCAGCAGTCTTGCAGGGGCTTACAATGAGCAGTTCTTC.

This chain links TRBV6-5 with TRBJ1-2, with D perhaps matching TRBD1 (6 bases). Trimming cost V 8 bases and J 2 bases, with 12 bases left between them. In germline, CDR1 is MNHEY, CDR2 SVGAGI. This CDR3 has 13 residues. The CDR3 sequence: CASGEGGNYGYTF. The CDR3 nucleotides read TGTGCCAGCGGGGAAGGGGGAAACTATGGCTACACCTTC.